These T cell receptor beta chains were read from a single sample in a study of T cells after somatic rescue of genetic block. This table comes from immunoSEQ multiplex PCR, and its TCRdb copy is limited to in-frame clones, with some not included. The data show just over 8,000 clones, roughly 80% seen once. The specimen was peripheral blood mononuclear cells (PBMCs). All receptors come from a boy younger than 18. CDR3s include the opening cysteine and the closing phenylalanine or tryptophan. D genes are given only for firm matches. Some rows have no size entry. The others give once, few or many, or a class for an expanded clone.

len: 15
v_gene: TRBV11-3
abundance: medium-sized
d_gene: TRBD1
j_gene: TRBJ2-2
CDR3aa: CASSFDRGGTGELFF
CDR3nt: TGTGCCAGCAGCTTCGACAGGGGTGGAACCGGGGAGCTGTTTTTT

len: 16
v_gene: TRBV27
abundance: once
d_gene: NA
j_gene: TRBJ2-7
CDR3aa: CASSRGVINFSYEQYF
CDR3nt: TGTGCCAGCAGCAGAGGGGTAATAAACTTCTCCTACGAGCAGTACTTC

len: 16
v_gene: TRBV25-1
abundance: NA
d_gene: TRBD2
j_gene: TRBJ2-2
CDR3aa: CASSALSGRAPGELFF
CDR3nt: TGTGCCAGCAGTGCTCTTAGCGGGAGGGCCCCCGGGGAGCTGTTTTTT

len: 13
v_gene: TRBV29-1
abundance: NA
d_gene: NA
j_gene: TRBJ2-7
CDR3aa: CSVEGGVAVEQYF
CDR3nt: TGCAGCGTTGAAGGCGGGGTGGCAGTCGAGCAGTACTTC

len: 16
v_gene: TRBV5-8
abundance: NA
d_gene: NA
j_gene: TRBJ2-7
CDR3aa: CASSPGQRPFPYEQYF
CDR3nt: TGTGCCAGCAGCCCCGGACAGAGGCCCTTCCCCTACGAGCAGTACTTC

len: 16
v_gene: TRBV11-3
abundance: NA
d_gene: NA
j_gene: TRBJ1-1
CDR3aa: CASSLDRAGMNTEAFF
CDR3nt: TGTGCCAGCAGCTTAGATCGGGCAGGCATGAACACTGAAGCTTTCTTT

len: 15
v_gene: TRBV7-9
abundance: NA
d_gene: NA
j_gene: TRBJ2-7
CDR3aa: CASSPDRTISYEQYF
CDR3nt: TGTGCCAGCAGCCCGGACAGGACTATCTCCTACGAGCAGTACTTC

len: 12
v_gene: TRBV15
abundance: NA
d_gene: NA
j_gene: TRBJ2-1
CDR3aa: CATSGGRGEQFF
CDR3nt: TGTGCCACCAGCGGAGGCCGTGGCGAGCAGTTCTTC

len: 16
v_gene: TRBV9
abundance: NA
d_gene: TRBD1
j_gene: TRBJ2-4
CDR3aa: CASSPFLETGKNIQYF
CDR3nt: TGTGCCAGCAGCCCCTTTTTGGAGACAGGGAAAAACATTCAGTACTTC

len: 18
v_gene: TRBV4-1
abundance: once
d_gene: TRBD2
j_gene: TRBJ2-1
CDR3aa: CASSPPGTSGSSYNEQFF
CDR3nt: TGCGCCAGCAGCCCCCCCGGGACTAGCGGGAGCTCCTACAATGAGCAGTTCTTC

len: 15
v_gene: TRBV6-1
abundance: NA
d_gene: TRBD1
j_gene: TRBJ1-5
CDR3aa: CASSSTGDSNQPQHF
CDR3nt: TGTGCCAGCAGTTCGACAGGGGATAGCAATCAGCCCCAGCATTTT

len: 15
v_gene: TRBV15
abundance: NA
d_gene: NA
j_gene: TRBJ1-5
CDR3aa: CATSREQGPDQPQHF
CDR3nt: TGTGCCACCAGCAGAGAGCAGGGTCCGGATCAGCCCCAGCATTTT

len: 12
v_gene: TRBV6-5
abundance: NA
d_gene: NA
j_gene: TRBJ2-7
CDR3aa: CASSSSLNEQYF
CDR3nt: TGTGCCAGCTCCTCCTCTTTAAACGAGCAGTACTTC

len: 15
v_gene: TRBV7-9
abundance: few
d_gene: TRBD1
j_gene: TRBJ2-7
CDR3aa: CASSPRDRVSSEQYF
CDR3nt: TGTGCCAGCAGCCCCCGGGACAGGGTATCCAGCGAGCAGTACTTC

len: 13
v_gene: TRBV13
abundance: NA
d_gene: NA
j_gene: TRBJ2-1
CDR3aa: CASSTETYNEQFF
CDR3nt: TGTGCCAGCAGCACCGAGACCTACAATGAGCAGTTCTTC

len: 14
v_gene: TRBV18
abundance: NA
d_gene: NA
j_gene: TRBJ2-5
CDR3aa: CASSPSSTKETQYF
CDR3nt: TGTGCCAGCTCACCCTCCTCGACGAAAGAGACCCAGTACTTC

len: 20
v_gene: TRBV5-1
abundance: NA
d_gene: NA
j_gene: TRBJ2-1
CDR3aa: CASSWGGLSGASPLGDEQFF
CDR3nt: TGCGCCAGCAGCTGGGGTGGGTTGTCTGGCGCTAGCCCACTCGGCGATGAGCAGTTCTTC

len: 18
v_gene: TRBV14
abundance: NA
d_gene: TRBD1
j_gene: TRBJ1-6
CDR3aa: CASSHGQGKGSYNSPLHF
CDR3nt: TGTGCCAGCAGCCACGGACAGGGGAAGGGCTCCTATAATTCACCCCTCCACTTT

len: 13
v_gene: TRBV11-2
abundance: NA
d_gene: NA
j_gene: TRBJ1-3
CDR3aa: CASSLEFRNTIYF
CDR3nt: TGTGCCAGCAGCTTGGAGTTTAGAAACACCATATATTTT

len: 16
v_gene: TRBV7-8
abundance: NA
d_gene: TRBD1
j_gene: TRBJ2-3
CDR3aa: CASSIGGQGTADTQYF
CDR3nt: TGTGCCAGCAGCATAGGCGGACAGGGGACGGCAGATACGCAGTATTTT

len: 16
v_gene: TRBV5-1
abundance: NA
d_gene: NA
j_gene: TRBJ1-3
CDR3aa: CASSLDQQISGNTIYF
CDR3nt: TGCGCCAGCAGCTTGGATCAGCAAATCTCTGGAAACACCATATATTTT

len: 12
v_gene: TRBV5-6
abundance: NA
d_gene: NA
j_gene: TRBJ1-2
CDR3aa: CASSLTGNGYTF
CDR3nt: TGTGCCAGCAGCTTGACAGGGAATGGCTACACCTTC

len: 14
v_gene: TRBV10-2
abundance: NA
d_gene: NA
j_gene: TRBJ2-7
CDR3aa: CASSVQGSSYEQYF
CDR3nt: TGCGCCAGCAGTGTTCAGGGCAGCTCCTACGAGCAGTACTTC

len: 13
v_gene: TRBV12-5
abundance: NA
d_gene: NA
j_gene: TRBJ1-1
CDR3aa: CASGFLWNTEAFF
CDR3nt: TGTGCTAGTGGTTTTCTGTGGAACACTGAAGCTTTCTTT

len: 12
v_gene: TRBV12-5
abundance: NA
d_gene: NA
j_gene: TRBJ2-3
CDR3aa: CASGHSTDTQYF
CDR3nt: TGTGCTAGTGGCCACTCGACAGATACGCAGTATTTT

len: 16
v_gene: TRBV21-1
abundance: NA
d_gene: NA
j_gene: TRBJ2-7
CDR3aa: CASSKTTSGRRYEQYF
CDR3nt: TGTGCCAGCAGCAAAACGACTAGCGGGAGAAGGTACGAGCAGTACTTC

len: 11
v_gene: TRBV13
abundance: NA
d_gene: NA
j_gene: TRBJ2-7
CDR3aa: CASGAGHEQYF
CDR3nt: TGTGCCAGCGGGGCAGGCCACGAGCAGTACTTC

len: 15
v_gene: TRBV7-8
abundance: few
d_gene: TRBD2
j_gene: TRBJ2-2
CDR3aa: CASSLSSGGIGELFF
CDR3nt: TGTGCCAGCAGCTTGTCTAGCGGGGGGATAGGGGAGCTGTTTTTT

len: 10
v_gene: TRBV2
abundance: NA
d_gene: NA
j_gene: TRBJ1-2
CDR3aa: CASSEGSYTF
CDR3nt: TGTGCCAGCAGTGAAGGAAGCTACACCTTC

len: 15
v_gene: TRBV7-9
abundance: NA
d_gene: NA
j_gene: TRBJ1-2
CDR3aa: CASSLILAGHRGYTF
CDR3nt: TGTGCCAGCAGCTTAATCTTGGCAGGTCATCGAGGCTACACCTTC

len: 13
v_gene: TRBV5-6
abundance: once
d_gene: NA
j_gene: TRBJ1-2
CDR3aa: CASSLAGTYGYTF
CDR3nt: TGTGCCAGCAGCTTAGCGGGGACCTATGGCTACACCTTC

len: 15
v_gene: TRBV7-9
abundance: NA
d_gene: NA
j_gene: TRBJ1-4
CDR3aa: CASSLEGTADEKLFF
CDR3nt: TGTGCCAGCAGCTTAGAAGGGACCGCGGATGAAAAACTGTTTTTT

len: 14
v_gene: TRBV15
abundance: NA
d_gene: NA
j_gene: TRBJ1-5
CDR3aa: CATRLEEGNQPQHF
CDR3nt: TGTGCCACCAGGCTCGAGGAAGGTAATCAGCCCCAGCATTTT

len: 14
v_gene: TRBV29-1
abundance: NA
d_gene: TRBD2
j_gene: TRBJ2-1
CDR3aa: CSAVAGVTYNEQFF
CDR3nt: TGCAGCGCCGTAGCGGGAGTGACATACAATGAGCAGTTCTTC

len: 17
v_gene: TRBV5-1
abundance: NA
d_gene: TRBD2
j_gene: TRBJ2-1
CDR3aa: CASSSYSGGSSYNEQFF
CDR3nt: TGCGCCAGCAGCTCTTATAGCGGGGGCAGCTCCTACAATGAGCAGTTCTTC

len: 13
v_gene: TRBV10-1
abundance: medium-sized
d_gene: NA
j_gene: TRBJ1-2
CDR3aa: CASRRGENYGYTF
CDR3nt: TGCGCCAGCAGGCGGGGGGAAAACTATGGCTACACCTTC

len: 13
v_gene: TRBV14
abundance: NA
d_gene: NA
j_gene: TRBJ1-2
CDR3aa: CASSQYRVDGYTF
CDR3nt: TGTGCCAGCAGCCAGTACAGGGTAGACGGCTACACCTTC

len: 13
v_gene: TRBV11-2
abundance: NA
d_gene: NA
j_gene: TRBJ2-7
CDR3aa: CASSIGQPYEQYF
CDR3nt: TGTGCCAGCAGCATAGGACAGCCCTACGAGCAGTACTTC

len: 11
v_gene: TRBV6-6
abundance: NA
d_gene: NA
j_gene: TRBJ2-2
CDR3aa: CASGGAGELFF
CDR3nt: TGTGCCAGCGGAGGGGCCGGGGAGCTGTTTTTT

len: 13
v_gene: TRBV7-9
abundance: NA
d_gene: NA
j_gene: TRBJ1-1
CDR3aa: CASSLEPESEAFF
CDR3nt: TGTGCCAGCAGCTTAGAGCCCGAATCCGAAGCTTTCTTT

len: 15
v_gene: TRBV9
abundance: few
d_gene: NA
j_gene: TRBJ2-3
CDR3aa: CASSVEGGPPDTQYF
CDR3nt: TGTGCCAGCAGCGTAGAGGGTGGACCCCCCGATACGCAGTATTTT

len: 12
v_gene: TRBV28
abundance: NA
d_gene: NA
j_gene: TRBJ2-3
CDR3aa: CASRTHPDTQYF
CDR3nt: TGTGCCAGCAGAACCCATCCAGATACGCAGTATTTT

len: 13
v_gene: TRBV5-6
abundance: NA
d_gene: NA
j_gene: TRBJ1-2
CDR3aa: CASSLAGGDGYTF
CDR3nt: TGTGCCAGCAGCTTGGCCGGGGGCGATGGCTACACCTTC

len: 15
v_gene: TRBV11-3
abundance: NA
d_gene: NA
j_gene: TRBJ2-2
CDR3aa: CASSFPSSNTGELFF
CDR3nt: TGTGCCAGCAGCTTCCCAAGCTCGAACACCGGGGAGCTGTTTTTT

len: 14
v_gene: TRBV5-1
abundance: NA
d_gene: TRBD2
j_gene: TRBJ2-7
CDR3aa: CASSLGSGPYEQYF
CDR3nt: TGCGCCAGCAGCTTGGGTAGCGGGCCCTACGAGCAGTACTTC

len: 19
v_gene: TRBV19
abundance: NA
d_gene: NA
j_gene: TRBJ2-7
CDR3aa: CASSIRTQTGPYPPYEQYF
CDR3nt: TGTGCCAGTAGTATAAGGACCCAAACAGGGCCCTACCCCCCCTACGAGCAGTACTTC

len: 18
v_gene: TRBV28
abundance: NA
d_gene: NA
j_gene: TRBJ1-3
CDR3aa: CASSLFRLTGPSGNTIYF
CDR3nt: TGTGCCAGCAGTTTATTTCGATTGACAGGACCCTCTGGAAACACCATATATTTT

len: 13
v_gene: TRBV29-1
abundance: NA
d_gene: NA
j_gene: TRBJ2-1
CDR3aa: CSVAAGVHNEQFF
CDR3nt: TGCAGCGTTGCGGCAGGGGTCCACAATGAGCAGTTCTTC

len: 14
v_gene: TRBV7-8
abundance: NA
d_gene: NA
j_gene: TRBJ2-2
CDR3aa: CASSLGRNTGELFF
CDR3nt: TGTGCCAGCAGCTTAGGCAGGAACACCGGGGAGCTGTTTTTT

len: 15
v_gene: TRBV9
abundance: NA
d_gene: NA
j_gene: TRBJ2-7
CDR3aa: CASSAGPDSRYEQYF
CDR3nt: TGTGCCAGCAGCGCCGGCCCCGACAGTCGATACGAGCAGTACTTC